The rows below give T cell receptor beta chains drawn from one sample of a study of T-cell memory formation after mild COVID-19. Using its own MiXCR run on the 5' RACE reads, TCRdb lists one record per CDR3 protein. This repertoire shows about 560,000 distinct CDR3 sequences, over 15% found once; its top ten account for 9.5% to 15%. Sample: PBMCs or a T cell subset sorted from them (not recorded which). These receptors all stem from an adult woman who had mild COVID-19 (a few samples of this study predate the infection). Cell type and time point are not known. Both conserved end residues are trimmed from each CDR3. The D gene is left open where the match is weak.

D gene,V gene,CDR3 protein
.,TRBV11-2,ASRRPSLSTEAF
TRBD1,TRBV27,ASSSHIDRGSEQY
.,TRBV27,ASSLRGLDNYGYT
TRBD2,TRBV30,AWSDGPGLKGTDTQY
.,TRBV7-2,ASSLEAGTGRRTDTQY
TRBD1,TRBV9,ASSGGDRVKDGYT
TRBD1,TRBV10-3,AISPYTGGPEQTQY
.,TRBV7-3,ASSPTTPGPGGGADTQY
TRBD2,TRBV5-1,ASSLELAGGTYEQY
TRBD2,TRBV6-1,ASSLLAGVLNEQY
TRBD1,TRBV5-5,ASSPRPGGGRDNEQF
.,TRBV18,ASSPPKYNEQF
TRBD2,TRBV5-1,ASSGQTSGRTDTQY
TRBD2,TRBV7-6,ASSRYSGGFHNEQF
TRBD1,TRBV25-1,ASSESSGTGQQETQY
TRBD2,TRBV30,AWEGLAGGEQY
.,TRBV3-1,ASSQVGFDNEQF
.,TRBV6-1,ASITVGGSNEQF
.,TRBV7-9,ASSLAGAGANVLT
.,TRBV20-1,SGAPLASVGNEQF
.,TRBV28,ASSLSPSGNTIY
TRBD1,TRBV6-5,ASSFDRAYNEQF
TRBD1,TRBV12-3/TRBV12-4,ASTFSPRTGSGNTIY
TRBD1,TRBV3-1,ASSQAWGQPYEQY
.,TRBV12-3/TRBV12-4,ASSPFGLNTEAF
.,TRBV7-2,ASSPQGSGVRSEQF
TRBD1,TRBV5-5,ASSLRYRDRANNEQF
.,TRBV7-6,ASSLLAPEYEQY
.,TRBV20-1,SARRVLAYTEAF
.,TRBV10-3,AISDFLWEQGVTEAF
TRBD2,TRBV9,ASSLVGTSGSSAGELF
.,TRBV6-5,ASSYSTGSMNTEAF
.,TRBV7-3,ASSTGLPNEQF
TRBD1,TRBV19,ASTARQGLTEAF
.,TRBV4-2,ASSQEPGKNTEAF
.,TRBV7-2,ASSLVAQTNYGYT
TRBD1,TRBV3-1,ASSQDQGTGGRGYGYT
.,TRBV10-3,AIKEGSGTEAF
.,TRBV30,AWAGVDGELF
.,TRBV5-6,ASSLSGQTYNEQF
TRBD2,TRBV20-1,SASPGTSGITDTQY
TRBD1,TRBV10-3,AIRDPGQGNTEAF
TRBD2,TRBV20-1,SAIKTSGRTDTQY
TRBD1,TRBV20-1,SAGEDRTTITDTQY
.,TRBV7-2,ASSPRTRETQY
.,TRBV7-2,ASSPTPKLLGGNEKLF
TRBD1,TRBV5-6,ASSLGTGVSEQF